The clone carrying this T cell receptor beta chain was counted at least ten times. What it recognizes is unknown. This sample was included in a study of regulatory T cells in long-lasting Graves disease. Arm-PCR with iRepertoire HTBI primers amplified the CDR3 regions for these TCR beta libraries. Using its own MiXCR run on the multiplex PCR reads, TCRdb lists one record per CDR3 protein. This table holds around 480,000 distinct CDR3 sequences, roughly 17% found once. CDR3 length: 12 amino acids. The germline V gene has CDR1 SGHVS and CDR2 FQNEAQ. Trimming took 2 bases from V and 15 from J, leaving 14 bases between them. Documented time point: newly diagnosed GD, antithyroid drugs for less than 3 months. PBMC RNA was the source of the TCR library. Whole-study results and caveats: Relative to new patients (roughly 1,000), persistent patients exhibited greater sharing of public clonotypes (around 3,000). Persistent cases favored TRBV28, TRBJ1-2 and TRBJ2-5.

The data were also submitted as part of a second study, on T cells in Graves' hyperthyroidism and ophthalmopathy. That report notes: The HTBI set primed first-round TCR CDR3 RT-PCR. Appearing also in blood were most of the thyroid clonotypes expanded above 0.001.

This TCR was sampled from a man aged 35 to 55 with Graves disease. This material consisted of peripheral blood mononuclear cells (PBMCs), taken at new diagnosis, from a patient treated with antithyroid drugs. The gene calls are TRBV7-8 and TRBJ2-1; D is unresolved. DNA of the CDR3: TGTGCCAGCAGCTTACGAGCGTCCCCTCCGTTCTTC. Its translation: CASSLRASPPFF.